This TCR beta chain was identified during a study of blood T cell repertoires in COVID-19. The Seattle patients, enrolled during active infection, were followed longitudinally. The data were produced by immunoSEQ multiplex PCR, yet TCRdb's version contains in-frame clones alone and is incomplete. The table includes about 280,000 clones, about 90% detected once. This clone was detected only once. The V end lost 2 bases, the J end lost 4 bases, and 8 bases lay between the germline ends. The CDR3 runs 13 residues. In germline, CDR1 is MRHNA, CDR2 SNTAGT. The gene calls are TRBV6-4 and TRBJ1-1; possible D gene TRBD1, 5 bases. The receptor was derived from a woman between 25 and 40 years old with COVID-19, enrolled during active disease. The material sequenced was peripheral blood. CDR3 bases: TGTGCCAGCAGTGACGGACACAGCACTGAAGCTTTCTTT. Translated: CASSDGHSTEAFF.